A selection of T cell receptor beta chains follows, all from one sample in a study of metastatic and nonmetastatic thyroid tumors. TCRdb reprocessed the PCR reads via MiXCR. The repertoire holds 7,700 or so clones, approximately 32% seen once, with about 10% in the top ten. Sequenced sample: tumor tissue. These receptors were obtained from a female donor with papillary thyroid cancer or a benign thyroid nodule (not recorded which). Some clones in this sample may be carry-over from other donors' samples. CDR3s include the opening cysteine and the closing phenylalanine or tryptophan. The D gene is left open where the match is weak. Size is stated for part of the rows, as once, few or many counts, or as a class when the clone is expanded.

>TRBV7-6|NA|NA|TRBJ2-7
TGTGCCAGCAGTGTGTACGAGCAGTACTTC
CASSVYEQYF
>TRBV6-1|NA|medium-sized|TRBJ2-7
TGTGCCAGCAGTTTGGCAGCTCGATCCTACGAGCAGTACTTC
CASSLAARSYEQYF
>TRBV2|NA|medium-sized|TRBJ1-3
TGTGCCAGCAGTTTATTCTCAGTTCCTGGAAACACCATATATTTT
CASSLFSVPGNTIYF
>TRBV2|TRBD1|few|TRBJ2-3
TGTGCCAGCAGAACAGGGGGAGATACGCAGTATTTT
CASRTGGDTQYF
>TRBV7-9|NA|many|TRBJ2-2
TGTGCCAGCAGCTTAGAGGCAGCATTTGGTCGGGAGCTGTTTTTT
CASSLEAAFGRELFF
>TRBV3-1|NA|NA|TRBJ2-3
TGTGCCAGCAGCCCGGCGGTTGGGGATACGCAGTATTTT
CASSPAVGDTQYF
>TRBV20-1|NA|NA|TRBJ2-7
TGCAGTGCTAGAGATGTTTGGGGGTTCGGCGAGCAGTACTTC
CSARDVWGFGEQYF
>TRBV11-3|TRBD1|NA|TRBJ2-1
TGTGCCAGCAGCTCTTGCGGGACAGGCAATGAGCAGTTCTTC
CASSSCGTGNEQFF
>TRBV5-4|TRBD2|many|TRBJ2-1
TGTGCCAGCAGCTTGGCCGGGGCGGGAGCAGCCAATGAGCAGTTCTTC
CASSLAGAGAANEQFF
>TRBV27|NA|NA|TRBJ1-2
TGTGCCAGCAGTTTAGTGGGACCTTCAGGTGGCTACACCTTC
CASSLVGPSGGYTF
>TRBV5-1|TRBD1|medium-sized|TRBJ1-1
TGCGCCAGCAGCGTCCAGGGGGAACTGACTGAAGCTTTCTTT
CASSVQGELTEAFF
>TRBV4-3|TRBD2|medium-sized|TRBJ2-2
TGCGCCAGCAGCCCCGGGACTAGCGGGAGGCCAAAGAGCGGGGAGCTGTTTTTT
CASSPGTSGRPKSGELFF
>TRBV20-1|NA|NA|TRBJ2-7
TGCAGTGCTAGAGTGCTTTTCGAGCAGTACTTC
CSARVLFEQYF
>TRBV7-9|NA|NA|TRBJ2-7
TGTGCCAGCAGCACCCAGACACGTTACGAGCAGTACTTC
CASSTQTRYEQYF
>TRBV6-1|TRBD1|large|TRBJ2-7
TGTGCCAGCAGGAAACAGGGGCTCGGCGAGCAGTACTTC
CASRKQGLGEQYF
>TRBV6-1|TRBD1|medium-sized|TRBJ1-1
TGTGCCAGCAGTCTTGACAGGGGGCGACGGAACACTGAAGCTTTCTTT
CASSLDRGRRNTEAFF
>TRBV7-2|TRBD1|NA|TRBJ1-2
TGTGCCAGCAGCGCCGGGACAGGGGGCAGTGGCTACACCTTC
CASSAGTGGSGYTF
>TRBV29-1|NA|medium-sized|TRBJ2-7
TGCAGCACTGAGGGGCGAGGCGAGCAGTACTTC
CSTEGRGEQYF
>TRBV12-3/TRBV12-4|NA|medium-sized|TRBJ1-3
TGTGCCAGCAGTTTAGGGCGGGGAAGGCTGAGCTCTGGAAACACCATATATTTT
CASSLGRGRLSSGNTIYF
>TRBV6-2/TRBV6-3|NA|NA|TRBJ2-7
TGTGCCAGCAGTTCAGCCCTACGGGAAGGGTCGAGAGAGCAGTACTTC
CASSSALREGSREQYF
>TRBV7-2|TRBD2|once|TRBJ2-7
TGTGCCAGCAGCTCCCTCCTAGCGGGATATACGGAGCAGTACTTC
CASSSLLAGYTEQYF
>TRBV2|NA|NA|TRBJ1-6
TGTGCCAGCTCGAGGGGAATGGGTGATTCACCCCTCCACTTT
CASSRGMGDSPLHF
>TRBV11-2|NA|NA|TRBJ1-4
TGTGCCAGCAGCCCTCCCCGGGGAGTGGATAAACTGTTTTTT
CASSPPRGVDKLFF
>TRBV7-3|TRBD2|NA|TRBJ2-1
TGTGCCAGCGGGGTTAGCGGGAATGAGCAGTTCTTC
CASGVSGNEQFF
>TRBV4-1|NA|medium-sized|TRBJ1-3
TGCGCCAGCAGCCAAGGTGGGGTGAGATCGTCGGGAAACACCATATATTTT
CASSQGGVRSSGNTIYF
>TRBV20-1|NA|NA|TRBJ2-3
TGCAGTGCCATCACACAGGGGACTAGCACAGATACGCAGTATTTT
CSAITQGTSTDTQYF
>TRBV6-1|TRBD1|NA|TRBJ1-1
TGTGCCAGCAGTGAAGAGGGGACAGGGGGAACTGAAGCTTTCTTT
CASSEEGTGGTEAFF
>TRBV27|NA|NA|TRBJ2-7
TGTGCCAGCAGTCTCAGACTAGGTAGGGAGCAGTACTTC
CASSLRLGREQYF
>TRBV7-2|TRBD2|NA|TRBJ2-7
TGTGCCAGCAGCCCAGTTGGGCTAGCGGGGGAGCAGTACTTC
CASSPVGLAGEQYF
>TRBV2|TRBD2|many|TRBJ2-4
TGTGCCACAGAGCGGGGGGGTGACATTCAGTACTTC
CATERGGDIQYF
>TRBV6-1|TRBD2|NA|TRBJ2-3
TGTCCCAGCAGTGAACGAGCGGGAGGGGGCGACCTTGATACGCAGAATTTT
CPSSERAGGGDLDTQNF
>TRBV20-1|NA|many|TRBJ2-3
TGCAGTGCTAGAGATATGGACAGAGATACAGATACGCAGTATTTT
CSARDMDRDTDTQYF
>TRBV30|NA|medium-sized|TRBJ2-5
TGTGCCTGGAGTGTAGGAGGGTCCCAAGAGACCCAGTACTTC
CAWSVGGSQETQYF
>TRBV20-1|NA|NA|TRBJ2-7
TGCAGTGCTAGATCAGGGGGGGGTCGCTACGAGCAGTACTTC
CSARSGGGRYEQYF
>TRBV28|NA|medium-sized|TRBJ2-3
TGTGCCAGCAGCTCTAGATTCGGCGGAGGGGATGCGGGTACGCAGTATTTT
CASSSRFGGGDAGTQYF
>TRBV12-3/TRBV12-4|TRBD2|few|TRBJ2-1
TGTGCCAGCAGGTCCTCTAGCGGAGGATCCTACAATGAGCAGTTCTTC
CASRSSSGGSYNEQFF
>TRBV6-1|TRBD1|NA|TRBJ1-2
TGTGCCATCATACTAGACAGGGGACATGGCTACACCTTC
CAIILDRGHGYTF
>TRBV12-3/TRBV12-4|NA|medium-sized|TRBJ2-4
TGTGCCAGCAGTTCTCTGCAGGGAGACATTCAGTACTTC
CASSSLQGDIQYF
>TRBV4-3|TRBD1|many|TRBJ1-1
TGCGCCAGCAGCCGACTGACAGGGGGGGGCACTGAAGCTTTCTTT
CASSRLTGGGTEAFF